This TCR beta chain originates from a study of long-term antiretroviral therapy in people with HIV. At the survey level, the v3.0 immunoSEQ assay was run. Sequencing used immunoSEQ multiplex PCR; TCRdb keeps in-frame clones, though not all of them. Here the sample spans about 48,000 clones, roughly four fifths being singletons. On this clone itself: No antigen is known for it.

Per donor, a minimum of one pre-ART and a minimum of two post-ART PBMC samples were available. General study results and limits: Drawn between the mid-2000s and the late 2010s, the blood was possibly obtained under older ART regimens. Dominating the repertoire at all time points were the clones that expanded before ART.

The V segment lost 1 base and the J segment 5 bases; nucleotides outside the gene matches: 6. Looked up from germline, CDR1 is KGHSH and CDR2 is LQKENI. CDR3 length: 15 amino acids. This sequence originates from a woman between 18 and 29 years old with HIV. The sequences come from unsorted PBMCs, collected 0.8 years after starting antiretroviral therapy. This chain connects TRBV18 to TRBJ2-7; 9 nucleotides line up with TRBD2. CDR3 sequence: CASSPQNSGSNEQYF. The CDR3 bases are TGTGCCAGCTCACCACAAAATAGCGGGAGTAACGAGCAGTACTTC. The variable domain in full, completed from reference TRBV18 and TRBJ2-7, reads NAGVMQNPRHLVRRRGQEARLRCSPMKGHSHVYWYRQLPEEGLKFMVYLQKENIIDESGMPKERFSAEFPKEGPSILRIQQVVRGDSAAYFCASSPQNSGSNEQYFGPGTRLTVT.